This T cell receptor beta chain originates from a study of regulatory T cells in long-lasting Graves disease. Study findings and constraints: In persistent patients, shared public clonotypes (more than 2,500) outnumbered those in new patients (approximately 970).

This clonotype has more than one count but fewer than ten. Antigen specificity is unknown. Arm-PCR with iRepertoire HTBI primers amplified the CDR3 regions for these TCR beta libraries. TCRdb reprocessed the multiplex PCR reads with MiXCR, giving one entry per CDR3 protein. The data hold 250,000 to 300,000 distinct CDR3 sequences, with under 20% observed a single time. The germline V gene encodes CDR1 SEHNR and CDR2 FQNEAQ (reference sequence). The CDR3 length is 17 residues. V gave up 5 bases and J gave up 2 bases, with 16 bases separating them. Stated time point: newly diagnosed GD, antithyroid drugs for less than 3 months. After RNA was extracted from PBMCs, the TCR library was made from it. These sequences were also reported in another study, on T cells in Graves' hyperthyroidism and ophthalmopathy.

The chain combines TRBV7-9 with TRBJ2-6, with D tentatively TRBD1 or TRBD2 (5 bases each). The TCR was taken from a woman aged 25-40 years with Graves disease. The sample in question was peripheral blood mononuclear cells (PBMCs), obtained at new diagnosis, from a patient treated with antithyroid drugs. The DNA of the CDR3 is TGTGCCAGCAGCCCCCGGGACGGTGTGGCTGGGGCCAACGTCCTGACTTTC. Residues: CASSPRDGVAGANVLTF.